This T cell receptor (beta chain) derives from a study of blood T cells in healthy people across ages (dated by TCRdb to the mid-2010s). Study-wide context: Template switching captured roughly one uniquely barcoded TCR beta cDNA molecule per two T cells in model experiments. The donors were split into four age groups: young (average 16 years), middle-aged (roughly 39), aged (approximately 59) and long-lived (82). To track age-related changes in TCR beta repertoire diversity, the study relied on deep sequencing normalized with unique cDNA molecular identifiers. The study analyzed two additional independent replicas of 1 million unique cDNA reads from the same blood draw for two donors, one aged 18 to 29 and one aged 80 or older. What the work shows at the level of the full study, not this receptor alone: Compared with the aged group, the long-lived group had more naive CD4+ T cells, fewer expanded clones and increased TCR diversity, suggesting age selection. Because donor CMV infection status was unknown, age-related changes in expanded clonotypes were potentially confounded. Observed TCR beta diversity per million T cells fell roughly linearly with age, and a significant reduction was already apparent by age around 40. Estimates of total diversity based on one million sequenced T cells were regarded as lower bounds and as underestimates. A strong correlation was found between observed TCR beta diversity and the percentage of naive T cells measured by flow cytometry. Bulk unsorted PBMC profiling prevented conclusive comparison of naive and antigen-experienced compartments.

The donors were a few dozen Caucasian individuals from Russia, aged 6 to 90 years, who were systemically healthy. Ten milliliters of peripheral blood were drawn from each donor into EDTA-treated Vacutainer tubes. Ficoll-Paque density-gradient centrifugation was used to isolate PBMCs, with at least 6.5 million per sample. Trizol reagent was used to extract total RNA from the PBMCs, yielding at least 5.5 micrograms per sample. For every donor, flow cytometry on a PBMC aliquot measured the percentage of naive CD45RAhigh/CD27high T cells. Library construction relied on 5' RACE. These reads were obtained on an Illumina HiSeq 2500. A second PCR of roughly 6 to 11 cycles was performed with a sample-barcoded 5' primer and a J-beta primer mix. A template-switch 5' adaptor carrying 12 random nucleotides introduced a unique molecular identifier onto each TCR beta cDNA molecule. Each sample yielded at least 2.5 million CDR3-containing paired-end reads. First-strand cDNA synthesis was performed from all RNA using the Mint cDNA synthesis kit, with priming by a TRBC-specific oligonucleotide. After uracil-DNA glycosylase treatment, a first 18-cycle PCR used universal primers M1SS and BC2_uni_R on all cDNA. The study's processing was this. For normalization, 1 million high-quality reads, each with a distinct molecular identifier, were randomly selected from each sample. Reads sharing molecular identifiers were discarded rather than binned into consensus sequences. MiTCR, with a Q25 quality threshold and the strictest error-elimination algorithm, was used for CDR3 identification, clonotype clustering and error correction. A nonparametric unseen species model using Euler transformation provided a lower-bound estimate of total TCR beta diversity. TCRdb reprocessing: public reads trimmed at Q25 with fastp, clones called with MiXCR, in-frame beta chains kept. When rows share a CDR3 protein, they turn into one entry using the most common DNA and genes. The V and J calls here are based on TCRdb, not the publication. This sample comprises 800,000 or so distinct CDR3 sequences, roughly 25% of them detected only once. The ten largest make up approximately 3.7% of the sample.

Notes on this clonotype: What this receptor recognizes is not known. The input lacks base qualities; no much larger clone sits a single base away.

According to the germline V gene (reference sequence), CDR1 reads LNHDA and CDR2 reads SQIVND. The CDR3 starts with the cysteine, ends with the phenylalanine, and has 15 residues. Only the CDR3 portion is preserved as DNA: 45 bases, with reading frame beginning at the first base. The junction carries 16 bases between V and J, which are trimmed by 4 bases and 4 bases respectively. These data also formed part of another study, on T cells of mothers and their children. That second report states: Nine systemically healthy Caucasian individuals served as donors, namely three mothers together with their six children. cDNA synthesis consumed the entire amount of extracted RNA, loaded at about 1.6 ug RNA in each 15 ul reaction. Sample barcodes and 2-4 random nucleotides were added via the M1S primer in the second PCR. More than 8 million TCR beta CDR3 reads were obtained from each mother, and approximately 3 million reads were obtained from each child. Thymic selection shapes the output of TCR recombination in a similar way in related and unrelated pairs, and inherited differences have a minor effect. Related mother-child pairs always showed normalized repertoire overlap that was slightly higher than in unrelated mother-child pairs, though the difference was never significant. Persistent microchimeric T cell clones were not detected, at a sensitivity of about 100 clones per million clonotypes. In the study, deep NGS was used to compare the TCR beta repertoires of mothers and children, and features distinguishing related mother-child pairs from unrelated individuals were sought. The mean age was 40 +/- 4 years for the mothers and about 10 +/- 4 years for the children. After adapter ligation with NEBNext reagents, the libraries were sequenced on Illumina HiSeq 2000 with 100+100 nt paired-end reads. To avoid cross-contamination, the mother libraries and the child libraries were prepared a month apart and sequenced in separate runs. Each donor had between about 450,000 and 2,100,000 distinct TCR beta clonotypes identified. Naive TCR beta clonotypes were estimated from low-frequency clonotypes matched to each donor's FACS-determined naive share, without sorting.

This clonotype originated in a boy aged 5-17 years in good health. In this chain, TRBV19 is recombined with TRBJ2-5, with the D gene not confidently named. Specimen: blood. The encoded CDR3 is CASSTGSISRETQYF. The sequenced DNA: TGTGCCAGTAGTACCGGGTCAATCAGCCGAGAGACCCAGTACTTC.